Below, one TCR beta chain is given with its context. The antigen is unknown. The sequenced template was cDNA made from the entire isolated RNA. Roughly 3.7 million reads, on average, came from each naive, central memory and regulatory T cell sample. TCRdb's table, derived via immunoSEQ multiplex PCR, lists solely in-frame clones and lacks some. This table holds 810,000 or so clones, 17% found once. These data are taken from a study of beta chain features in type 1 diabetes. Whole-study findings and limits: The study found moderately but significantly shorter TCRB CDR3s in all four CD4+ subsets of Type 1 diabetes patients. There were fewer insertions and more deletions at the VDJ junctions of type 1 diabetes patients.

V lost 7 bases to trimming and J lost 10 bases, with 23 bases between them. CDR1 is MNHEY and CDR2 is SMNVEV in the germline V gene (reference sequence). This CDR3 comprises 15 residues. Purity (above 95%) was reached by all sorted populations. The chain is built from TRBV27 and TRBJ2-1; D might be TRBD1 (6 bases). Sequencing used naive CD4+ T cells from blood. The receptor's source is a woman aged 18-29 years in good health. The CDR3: CASNPLGGPSREQFF. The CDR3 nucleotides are TGTGCCAGCAACCCTTTAGGGGGACCGTCGAGGGAGCAGTTCTTC.